This T cell receptor beta chain stems from a study of T cell repertoires in cytomegalovirus infection. Across the study: Recently identified HLA-C-restricted CMV epitopes and well-studied HLA-B-restricted CMV epitopes were used by the study.

This clonotype was found a few times. Its antigen is not identified. This CDR3 spans 16 amino acids. Trimming took 1 base from V and 2 from J; bases not matched to a gene: 1. Germline assignment: CDR1 KGHSH and CDR2 LQKENI. Using its own MiXCR run on the reads, TCRdb lists one record per CDR3 protein. Among roughly 730,000 distinct CDR3 sequences listed, roughly a third were seen once. The input for sequencing was cultured PBMCs, taken from culture after CMV antigen stimulation. The rearrangement uses TRBV18 and TRBJ1-4; the match to TRBD1 covers 10 bases. The clonotype was recovered from a human donor in good health (CMV status not recorded). Some clones in this sample may be carry-over from other donors' samples. CDR3 sequence (DNA): TGTGCCAGCTCACCACGACAGGGGGCGACTAATGAAAAACTGTTTTTT. It specifies CASSPRQGATNEKLFF.